The 11 T cell receptor beta chains listed next were all sequenced from one sample in a study of human T cells and chemical hapten exposure. Stated time point: pre-sensitization, week 0. Treatment denoted: therapeutic diphenylcyclopropenone sensitization with weekly scalp DPC. TCRdb redid the calling of the RACE reads with MiXCR, one entry per CDR3 protein. The sample yields around 380,000 distinct CDR3 sequences, 4.5% to 5.5% seen once. The input for sequencing was whole blood, taken in connection with sensitization to the hapten diphenylcyclopropenone (DPC). The origin of the receptors is a woman aged 18-30 years with alopecia areata. Some clones in this sample may be carry-over from other donors' samples.

In its sample, this clonotype was seen many times. The chain combines TRBV20-1 with TRBJ2-1; D gene ambiguous. This CDR3 comprises 16 residues. V gave up 0 bases and J gave up 6 bases, with 18 bases separating them. Looked up from germline, CDR1 is DFQATT and CDR2 is SNEGSKA (reference sequence). CDR3 in amino acids: CSARDPGIGFSNEQFF. CDR3 in DNA: TGCAGTGCTAGAGATCCCGGTATCGGGTTTAGCAATGAGCAGTTCTTC.

The gene calls are TRBV7-9 and TRBJ1-1, with 11 bases matching TRBD1. The V segment lost 4 bases and the J segment 1 base; nucleotides outside the gene matches: 5. The CDR3 contains 16 residues. Germline CDR1 and CDR2: SEHNR and FQNEAQ (reference sequence). The chain's CDR3 is CASSSGTGGRNTEAFF. Written as DNA, the CDR3 is TGTGCCAGCAGCTCCGGGACAGGGGGGAGGAACACTGAAGCTTTCTTT.

This clonotype has a count of ten or more. V usage is TRBV6-2 or TRBV6-3 and J usage is TRBJ2-2; D gene uncertain. Germline V lookup: CDR1 MNHEY, CDR2 SVGEGT. The V and J ends lost 3 bases and 4 bases respectively, with 12 bases between them. The CDR3 consists of 15 residues. CDR3 nucleotides: TGTGCCAGCAGTTATGGGCCTCCAATCACCGGGGAGCTGTTTTTT. It specifies CASSYGPPITGELFF.

The chain links TRBV6-2 or TRBV6-3 to TRBJ1-5, with D possibly matching TRBD1 (6 bases). The CDR3 length is 17 residues. Germline lookup yields CDR1 MNHEY and CDR2 SVGEGT. Trimming stripped 0 bases from V and 0 bases from J, with 12 bases between. DNA of the CDR3: TGTGCCAGCAGTTACTCAGGACAGACCCTTAGCAATCAGCCCCAGCATTTT. Protein sequence: CASSYSGQTLSNQPQHF.

V is TRBV7-2 and J is TRBJ2-5; 7 nucleotides line up with TRBD2. From germline, CDR1 is SGHTA and CDR2 FQGNSA. Trimming cost V 1 base and J 4 bases; bases outside gene matches: 3. The CDR3 spans 14 residues. This chain's CDR3 is CASSLDWGGETQYF. In nucleotides, the CDR3 is TGTGCCAGCAGCTTAGACTGGGGGGGAGAGACCCAGTACTTC.

This clonotype was found a few times. This chain links TRBV3-1 with TRBJ1-1, with TRBD1 as a possible D gene (5 bases). Germline CDR1 LGHDT, CDR2 YNNKEL (reference sequence). The CDR3 extends over 14 amino acids. V was pared by 0 bases and J by 10 bases, with 15 bases between. The CDR3 loop is CASSQDRGVAGAFF. In nucleotides, the CDR3 is TGTGCCAGCAGCCAAGATCGAGGGGTGGCCGGAGCTTTCTTT. The entire variable domain, with the rest obtained from reference TRBV3-1 and TRBJ1-1, is as follows: DTAVSQTPKYLVTQMGNDKSIKCEQNLGHDTMYWYKQDSKKFLKIMFSYNNKELIINETVPNRFSPKSPDKAHLNLHINSLELGDSAVYFCASSQDRGVAGAFFGQGTRLTVV.

In its sample, this clonotype was seen many times. The rearrangement links TRBV18 to TRBJ1-1, with D unclear. Germline loops: CDR1 KGHSH, CDR2 LQKENI. Trimming left V 4 bases short and J 7 bases short, with 22 bases between. This CDR3 is built from 16 residues. The CDR3 nucleotides read TGTGCCAGCTCACAGAACCCATCAGGAAGGTTAATTGAAGCTTTCTTT. Its translation is CASSQNPSGRLIEAFF.

The chain has TRBV29-1 and TRBJ2-3, with 8 bases fitting TRBD2. The CDR3 is 14 residues long. CDR1 is SQVTM, CDR2 ANQGSEA, per germline. Unmatched junction bases numbered 7, after V lost 4 bases and J lost 4 bases. CDR3 DNA sequence: TGCAGCGTTGGGGGACTAGAAGAAGCAGATACGCAGTATTTT. Encoded protein: CSVGGLEEADTQYF.

This clonotype was counted ten times or more. The chain uses TRBV19 and TRBJ2-1, with D maybe TRBD2 (6 bases). The germline V and J ends were trimmed by 3 bases and 7 bases, with 16 bases remaining between them. CDR1 is LNHDA and CDR2 is SQIVND in the germline V gene (reference sequence). The CDR3 is 15 amino acids. CDR3 DNA: TGTGCCAGTAGTATTGGGGCTCGGAGGGCGAATGAGCAGTTCTTC. It yields the protein CASSIGARRANEQFF. The variable domain in full, completed from reference TRBV19 and TRBJ2-1, reads DGGITQSPKYLFRKEGQNVTLSCEQNLNHDAMYWYRQDPGQGLRLIYYSQIVNDFQKGDIAEGYSVSREKKESFPLTVTSAQKNPTAFYLCASSIGARRANEQFFGPGTRLTVL.

V gene TRBV28 combines with J gene TRBJ2-7; D not resolved. The CDR3 sequence is 12 residues long. The germline V and J ends were trimmed by 9 bases and 2 bases, with 11 bases remaining between them. Germline CDR1 is MDHEN and CDR2 is SYDVKM. The CDR3 nucleotides are TGTGCCAGTCAAGAGAGCACCTACGAGCAGTACTTC. Translated: CASQESTYEQYF.

This clonotype has a count of ten or more. J is TRBJ2-2 and V is TRBV6-2 or TRBV6-3; 10 nucleotides line up with TRBD1. The germline CDR1 and CDR2 sequences are MNHEY and SVGEGT. V shed 6 bases, J shed 2 bases, and the junction held 6 bases outside the gene matches. This CDR3 contains 16 residues. The CDR3 region has the DNA TGTGCCAGCAGGCTAGACAGGGGGCTAAACACCGGGGAGCTGTTTTTT. The encoded protein is CASRLDRGLNTGELFF.